A single sample gave rise to the 2 T cell receptor beta chains below, sequenced in a study of T cell responses to AZD1222 COVID-19 vaccine. Sequencing used immunoSEQ multiplex PCR; TCRdb keeps in-frame clones, though not all of them. The sample carries just under 100,000 clones, 70% to 90% recorded once. Sequencing used peripheral blood, obtained on day 0 of AZD1222 vaccination. These receptors all come from an adult in good health.

V and J are TRBV29-1 and TRBJ1-2; no clear D. This CDR3 has 12 residues. Trimming cost V 6 bases and J 0 bases, with 8 bases left between them. Germline V gene data show CDR1 as SQVTM and CDR2 as ANQGSEA. The CDR3 DNA is TGCAGCGTAAGGACGACTAACTATGGCTACACCTTC. Translated: CSVRTTNYGYTF.

The V gene is TRBV3-1 (or the pseudogene TRBV3-2), the J gene TRBJ1-6, with D perhaps TRBD1 (6 bases). CDR1 is LGHDT, CDR2 YNNKEL, per germline (reference sequence). V was pared by 0 bases and J by 10 bases, with 13 bases between. This CDR3 spans 15 amino acids. CDR3 sequence (DNA): TGTGCCAGCAGCCAAGAGGCAGGGGTGCGATCACCCCTCCACTTT. Translating it yields CASSQEAGVRSPLHF.